This T cell receptor beta chain was sequenced for a study of human T cells and chemical hapten exposure. Study background: The study sensitized with 2% DPC on an approximately 2 cm by approximately 2 cm patch of upper inner arm skin. Small differences in pooled library volume mainly drove the variation in TCR yields per sample.

Each CDR3 protein is one row after TCRdb ran MiXCR on the RACE reads. Of about 120,000 distinct CDR3 sequences listed, less than 15% are singletons. As for time point: pre-sensitization, week 0. Noted treatment: therapeutic diphenylcyclopropenone sensitization with weekly scalp DPC. Between the trimmed V and J ends, which lost 5 bases and 3 bases, there was a span of 26 bases. The CDR3 totals 18 residues. Germline V CDR1 and CDR2: SGHVS, FQNEAQ. The rearrangement uses TRBV7-8 and TRBJ2-7; D possibly uses TRBD1 or TRBD2 (6 bases each). This sample comprised whole blood, obtained in connection with sensitization to the hapten diphenylcyclopropenone (DPC). The TCR was taken from a woman aged 18-35 years with alopecia areata. Some clones in this sample may be carry-over from other donors' samples. The CDR3 bases are TGTGCCAGCAGCACCCGATACCGAATCGCCAGGGGAGGCTACGAGCAGTACTTC. It yields the protein CASSTRYRIARGGYEQYF.